This TCR beta chain came from a study of shared clonotypes between healthy human individuals. Data came from immunoSEQ multiplex PCR; TCRdb stores just in-frame clones and leaves some out. This sample has 900,000 to 1,200,000 clones; approximately 80% occur once, and the top ten carry around 0.61%. V lost 2 bases and J 4 bases, leaving 9 bases between the germline ends. This CDR3 region has 13 residues. Germline lookup yields CDR1 SGHNT and CDR2 YYREEE (reference sequence). The specimen was memory CD4+ T cells from PBMCs. Regarding subset: CD45RA-negative fraction. The receptor comes from a man between 18 and 29 years old in good health. Some clones in this sample may be carry-over from other donors' samples. V usage is TRBV5-4 and J usage is TRBJ1-2; no clear D gene. The CDR3 reads CASSFPGGYGYTF. The CDR3 bases are TGTGCCAGCAGCTTTCCCGGTGGCTATGGCTACACCTTC.